The rows below give T cell receptor beta chains drawn from one sample of a study of preoperative IRX-2 immunotherapy in early breast cancer. Generated by immunoSEQ multiplex PCR, the TCRdb table keeps only in-frame clones and is missing some. The data contain around 30,000 clones, 78% of them singletons. The specimen was lymph node tissue, collected before IRX-2 immunotherapy. Source of these receptors: a human donor with breast cancer. Each CDR3 is given with its conserved first and last residue. A D gene is named only where the DNA matches it firmly. Size tells how often a clone was seen (once, few, many) or the class of an expanded clone, and some rows leave it out.

D gene	V gene	J gene	clone size	CDR3 protein	CDR3 DNA
-	TRBV11-3	TRBJ2-2	-	CASSLDSGLTGELFF	TGTGCCAGCAGCTTAGATTCCGGGTTAACCGGGGAGCTGTTTTTT
-	TRBV19	TRBJ2-3	-	CASSIASVPDTQYF	TGTGCCAGTAGTATTGCCAGTGTCCCAGATACGCAGTATTTT
-	TRBV23-1	TRBJ1-3	-	CASSQPGRRNTIYF	TGCGCCAGCAGCCAACCGGGACGGAGAAACACCATATATTTT
-	TRBV29-1	TRBJ1-4	once	CSVGRENEKLFF	TGCAGCGTTGGTCGGGAAAATGAAAAACTGTTTTTT
-	TRBV7-1	TRBJ1-1	-	CASRPWMRTEAFF	TGTGCCAGCAGGCCATGGATGAGGACTGAAGCTTTCTTT
-	TRBV6-8	TRBJ2-7	-	CAISVSGYEQYF	TGTGCCATCAGTGTGAGTGGGTACGAGCAGTACTTC
-	TRBV14	TRBJ1-2	-	CASKVGGHLNYGYTF	TGTGCCAGCAAAGTGGGGGGGCATTTAAACTATGGCTACACCTTC
-	TRBV18	TRBJ2-1	-	CASSSSPEGAQFF	TGTGCCAGCTCATCATCGCCCGAGGGCGCTCAGTTCTTC
TRBD1	TRBV19	TRBJ1-5	-	CASSGTPGQRFVSNQPQHF	TGTGCCAGTAGTGGTACACCGGGACAGCGCTTCGTCAGCAATCAGCCCCAGCATTTT
-	TRBV6-1	TRBJ1-6	-	CAISEEGGEGSPLHF	TGTGCCATCAGTGAAGAAGGCGGCGAGGGTTCACCCCTCCACTTT
-	TRBV6-9	TRBJ1-2	-	CASRGIYGYTF	TGTGCGTCCAGGGGTATCTATGGCTACACCTTC
-	TRBV6-8	TRBJ1-1	once	CASSYAEYLVGNTEAFF	TGTGCCAGCAGTTACGCAGAATATTTGGTTGGGAACACTGAAGCTTTCTTT
TRBD1	TRBV5-1	TRBJ1-2	-	CASSESDRLPNYGYTF	TGCGCCAGCAGCGAATCGGACAGGCTACCTAACTATGGCTACACCTTC
TRBD1	TRBV6-8	TRBJ1-2	-	CASSRTNRGPNYGYTF	TGTGCCAGCAGTCGGACCAACAGGGGACCTAACTATGGCTACACCTTC
TRBD1	TRBV11-3	TRBJ2-7	-	CASSSPGTGLYEQYF	TGTGCCAGCAGCTCCCCCGGGACAGGGCTCTACGAGCAGTACTTC
-	TRBV28	TRBJ2-1	-	CASSLDYYNEQFF	TGTGCCAGCAGTTTAGACTACTACAATGAGCAGTTCTTC
TRBD1	TRBV28	TRBJ2-2	few	CAILTGTGNTGELFF	TGTGCCATCCTAACCGGGACAGGGAACACCGGGGAGCTGTTTTTT
TRBD2	TRBV19	TRBJ2-3	once	CASSFLSGGASTDTQYF	TGTGCCAGTAGTTTCCTTAGCGGGGGAGCTAGCACAGATACGCAGTATTTT
-	TRBV19	TRBJ1-2	-	CASTRTEDYGYTF	TGTGCCAGTACTCGGACAGAAGACTATGGCTACACCTTC
-	TRBV12-5	TRBJ2-7	-	CASGLRLVRYDYEQYF	TGTGCTAGTGGTTTGCGACTAGTCCGCTACGACTACGAGCAGTACTTC
-	TRBV30	TRBJ2-7	-	CAWKARGTSYEQYF	TGTGCCTGGAAGGCCAGGGGAACCTCCTACGAGCAGTACTTC
TRBD2	TRBV19	TRBJ2-1	-	CASSLGGVQFF	TGTGCCAGTTCTCTGGGAGGGGTGCAGTTCTTC
-	TRBV11-3	TRBJ1-5	-	CASSLVEGEEHNQPQHF	TGTGCCAGCAGCTTAGTAGAGGGGGAGGAACACAATCAGCCCCAGCATTTT
TRBD1	TRBV6-8	TRBJ2-2	-	CASSDGQGRTGELFF	TGTGCCAGCAGTGACGGACAGGGCAGAACCGGGGAGCTGTTTTTT
TRBD1	TRBV18	TRBJ1-6	-	CASSLGTDNSPLHF	TGTGCCAGCTCACTAGGGACAGATAATTCACCCCTCCACTTT
TRBD1	TRBV28	TRBJ1-4	-	CASRGSGTGITNEKLFF	TGTGCCAGCAGGGGATCAGGGACAGGGATTACTAATGAAAAACTGTTTTTT
-	TRBV28	TRBJ1-1	-	CASSTPSQGDGAEAFF	TGTGCCAGCAGCACCCCTTCACAGGGTGATGGGGCTGAAGCTTTCTTT
TRBD1	TRBV6-8	TRBJ1-1	-	CASSALRGPTEAFF	TGTGCCAGCAGTGCCCTGAGGGGGCCCACTGAAGCTTTCTTT
-	TRBV28	TRBJ1-6	-	CASSFVYGGNSPLHF	TGTGCCAGCAGTTTCGTCTACGGAGGGAATTCACCCCTCCACTTT
-	TRBV11-3	TRBJ1-6	-	CASSIRGFSSPLHF	TGTGCCAGCAGCATCCGGGGCTTCAGTTCACCCCTCCACTTT
-	TRBV6-7	TRBJ1-2	-	CASSYSGAGDGYTF	TGTGCCAGCAGTTACTCGGGCGCAGGGGACGGCTACACCTTC
-	TRBV6-8	TRBJ1-1	once	CASTLSGNTEAFF	TGTGCCAGCACCTTATCCGGGAACACTGAAGCTTTCTTT
TRBD2	TRBV5-1	TRBJ2-5	-	CASSLDSGGWETQYF	TGCGCCAGCAGCTTGGATAGCGGGGGGTGGGAGACCCAGTACTTC
TRBD1	TRBV6-8	TRBJ2-2	-	CASSTKGANTGELFF	TGTGCCAGCAGCACGAAGGGGGCCAACACCGGGGAGCTGTTTTTT
-	TRBV1	TRBJ2-1	few	CASSQGINAGIRFF	TGCGCCAGCAGCCAAGGAATTAATGCCGGGATACGGTTCTTC
-	TRBV30	TRBJ1-3	-	CAWSGLLGSGNTIYF	TGTGCCTGGAGTGGCCTCTTGGGCTCTGGAAACACCATATATTTT
-	TRBV15	TRBJ1-2	-	CATSRDSVKYGYTF	TGTGCCACCAGCAGGGACAGTGTAAAGTATGGCTACACCTTC
-	TRBV28	TRBJ1-2	-	CASSFEYHGYTF	TGTGCCAGCAGTTTTGAATATCATGGCTACACCTTC
TRBD1	TRBV19	TRBJ2-3	-	CASSRWGQGGTDTQYF	TGTGCCAGTAGTAGGTGGGGACAGGGGGGGACAGATACGCAGTATTTT
TRBD1	TRBV25-1	TRBJ1-2	-	CASSEFRTGSNYGYTF	TGTGCCAGCAGTGAATTTAGGACAGGGTCAAACTATGGCTACACCTTC
-	TRBV11-3	TRBJ2-7	few	CASSLRAGRPEFYEQYF	TGTGCCAGCAGCTTAAGGGCCGGGCGCCCAGAATTCTACGAGCAGTACTTC
-	TRBV5-1	TRBJ2-5	-	CASSWDATGHAETQYF	TGCGCCAGCAGCTGGGATGCAACAGGGCATGCAGAGACCCAGTACTTC
-	TRBV5-1	TRBJ1-5	-	CASSLSGWNQPQHF	TGCGCCAGCAGCTTGTCAGGGTGGAATCAGCCCCAGCATTTT
-	TRBV18	TRBJ1-1	-	CASSPRSAGSSNTEAFF	TGTGCCAGCTCACCACGCTCTGCAGGGTCGAGTAACACTGAAGCTTTCTTT
-	TRBV28	TRBJ1-1	-	CASSLLGTAEAFF	TGTGCCAGCAGTCTACTCGGGACCGCTGAAGCTTTCTTT